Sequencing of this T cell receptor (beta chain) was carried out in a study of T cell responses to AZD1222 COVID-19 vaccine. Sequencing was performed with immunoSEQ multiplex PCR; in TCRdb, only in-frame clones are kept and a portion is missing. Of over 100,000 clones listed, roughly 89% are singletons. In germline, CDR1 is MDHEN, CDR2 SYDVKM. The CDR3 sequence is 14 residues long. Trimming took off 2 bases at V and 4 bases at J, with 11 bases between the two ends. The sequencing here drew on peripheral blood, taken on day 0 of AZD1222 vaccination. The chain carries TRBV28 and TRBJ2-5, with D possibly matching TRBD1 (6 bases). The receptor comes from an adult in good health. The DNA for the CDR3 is TGTGCCAGCAGTTTACAGGGGCCCCCAGAGACCCAGTACTTC. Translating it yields CASSLQGPPETQYF.